This T cell receptor (beta chain) was captured in a study of cytomegalovirus exposure and HLA in healthy donors. Across the whole study: Some 85 million unique TCRs, all from HLA-typed donors, were included in an early release of the data.

Turning to this clone: What it binds is not known.

This PCR relied on a set of 60 Vbeta primers and 13 Jbeta primers. Measured with immunoSEQ multiplex PCR; TCRdb has only the in-frame clones, and not every one. Recorded here are roughly 73,000 clones; the top ten clones represent 6% to 8%. V dropped 5 bases and J dropped 9; count of bases not matched to a gene: 9. The CDR3 extends over 14 amino acids. Per germline, CDR1 SGHDN and CDR2 FVKESK. The study, taken as a whole, reports: The study dropped some indistinguishable V segments, TRBV6-2 and TRBV6-3 among them. Sequencing likely produced, as an artifact, a cluster of highly shared sequence variants.

J is TRBJ2-7 and V is TRBV14, with 11 positions matching TRBD1. This sequence was found in a female donor in good health and CMV-seropositive. The sample was PBMCs. This CDR3 reads CASSSGTGGVAQYF. The CDR3 DNA follows: TGTGCCAGCAGCTCTGGGACAGGGGGAGTGGCGCAGTACTTC.